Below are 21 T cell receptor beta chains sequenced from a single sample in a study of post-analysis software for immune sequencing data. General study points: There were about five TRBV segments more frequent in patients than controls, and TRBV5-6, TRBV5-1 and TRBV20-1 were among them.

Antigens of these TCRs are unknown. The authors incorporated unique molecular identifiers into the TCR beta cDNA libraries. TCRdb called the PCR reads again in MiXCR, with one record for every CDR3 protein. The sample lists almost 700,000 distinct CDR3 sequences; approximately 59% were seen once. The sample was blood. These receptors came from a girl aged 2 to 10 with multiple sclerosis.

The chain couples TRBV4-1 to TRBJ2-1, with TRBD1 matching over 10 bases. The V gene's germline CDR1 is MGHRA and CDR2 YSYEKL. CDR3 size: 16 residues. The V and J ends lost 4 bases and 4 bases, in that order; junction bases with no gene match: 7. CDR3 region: CASSLQAGQGYNEQFF. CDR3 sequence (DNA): TGCGCCAGCAGCCTACAAGCGGGACAGGGGTACAATGAGCAGTTCTTC.

The CDR3 loop reads CSALATQETQYF. In nucleotides, the CDR3 is TGCAGCGCCTTAGCGACGCAAGAGACCCAGTACTTC. V is TRBV29-1 and J is TRBJ2-5, with D tentatively TRBD2 (5 bases). Deletions cut 7 bases from V and 2 bases from J, with 11 bases between. The CDR3 loop spans 12 amino acids. The germline V gene has CDR1 SQVTM and CDR2 ANQGSEA.

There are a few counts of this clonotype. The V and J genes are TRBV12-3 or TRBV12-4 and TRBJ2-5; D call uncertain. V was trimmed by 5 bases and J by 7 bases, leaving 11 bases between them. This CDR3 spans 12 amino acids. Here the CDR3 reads CASSLVSGTQYF. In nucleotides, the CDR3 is TGTGCCAGCAGTCTAGTCTCGGGGACCCAGTACTTC.

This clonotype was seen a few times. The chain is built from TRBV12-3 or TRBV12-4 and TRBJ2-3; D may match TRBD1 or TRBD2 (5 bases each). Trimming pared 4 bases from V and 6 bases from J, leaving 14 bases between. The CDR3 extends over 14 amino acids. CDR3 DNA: TGTGCCAGCAGTTCCCGGGACCGGTCGGATACGCAGTATTTT. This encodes CASSSRDRSDTQYF.

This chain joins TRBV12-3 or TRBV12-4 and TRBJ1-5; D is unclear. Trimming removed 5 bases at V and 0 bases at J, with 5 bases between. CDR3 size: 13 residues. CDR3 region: CASSPCSNQPQHF. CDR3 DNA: TGTGCCAGCAGTCCCTGTAGCAATCAGCCCCAGCATTTT.

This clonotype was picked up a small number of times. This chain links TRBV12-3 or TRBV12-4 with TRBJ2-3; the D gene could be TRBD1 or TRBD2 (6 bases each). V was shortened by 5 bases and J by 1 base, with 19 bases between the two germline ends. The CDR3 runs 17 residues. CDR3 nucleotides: TGTGCCAGCAGTCGAAGGGGGGCGGGGATAGGCACAGATACGCAGTATTTT. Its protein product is CASSRRGAGIGTDTQYF.

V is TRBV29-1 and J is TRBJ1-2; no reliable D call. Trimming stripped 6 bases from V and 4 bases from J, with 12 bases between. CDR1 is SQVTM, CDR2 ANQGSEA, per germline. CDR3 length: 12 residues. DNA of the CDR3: TGCAGCGTGGGCCAGTCCCTCTATGGCTACACCTTC. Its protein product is CSVGQSLYGYTF.

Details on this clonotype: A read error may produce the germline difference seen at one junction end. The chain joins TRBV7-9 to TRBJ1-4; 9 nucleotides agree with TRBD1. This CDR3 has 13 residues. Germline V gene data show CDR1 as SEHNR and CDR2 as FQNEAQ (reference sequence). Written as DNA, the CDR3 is TGTGCCAGCAGCTGGTGGACAGGGGAAAAGCTGTTTTTT. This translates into CASSWWTGEKLFF.

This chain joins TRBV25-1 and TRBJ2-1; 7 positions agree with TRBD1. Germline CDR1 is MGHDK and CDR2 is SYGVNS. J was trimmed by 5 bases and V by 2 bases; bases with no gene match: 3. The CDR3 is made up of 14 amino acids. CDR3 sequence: CASSEPDRDNEQFF. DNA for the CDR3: TGTGCCAGCAGTGAACCCGACAGGGACAATGAGCAGTTCTTC.

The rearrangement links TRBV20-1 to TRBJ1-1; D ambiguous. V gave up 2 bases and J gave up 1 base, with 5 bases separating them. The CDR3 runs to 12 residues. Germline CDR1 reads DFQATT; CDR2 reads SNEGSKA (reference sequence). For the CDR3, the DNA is TGCAGTGCTAGAAGAGAGAACACTGAAGCTTTCTTT. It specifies CSARRENTEAFF.

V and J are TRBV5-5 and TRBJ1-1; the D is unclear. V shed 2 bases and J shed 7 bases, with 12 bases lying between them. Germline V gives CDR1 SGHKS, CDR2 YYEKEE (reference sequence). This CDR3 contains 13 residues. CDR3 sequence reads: CASSFDLRREAFF. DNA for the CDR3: TGTGCCAGCAGCTTCGATCTGCGGCGTGAAGCTTTCTTT. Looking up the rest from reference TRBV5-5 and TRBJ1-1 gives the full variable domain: DAGVTQSPTHLIKTRGQQVTLRCSPISGHKSVSWYQQVLGQGPQFIFQYYEKEERGRGNFPDRFSARQFPNYSSELNVNALLLGDSALYLCASSFDLRREAFFGQGTRLTVV.

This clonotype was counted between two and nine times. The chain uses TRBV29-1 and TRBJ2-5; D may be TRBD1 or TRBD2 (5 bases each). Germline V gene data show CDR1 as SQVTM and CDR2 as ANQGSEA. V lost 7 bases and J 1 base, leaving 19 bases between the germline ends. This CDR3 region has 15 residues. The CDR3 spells CSANEGQAFQETQYF. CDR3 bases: TGCAGCGCTAATGAGGGGCAGGCGTTCCAAGAGACCCAGTACTTC.

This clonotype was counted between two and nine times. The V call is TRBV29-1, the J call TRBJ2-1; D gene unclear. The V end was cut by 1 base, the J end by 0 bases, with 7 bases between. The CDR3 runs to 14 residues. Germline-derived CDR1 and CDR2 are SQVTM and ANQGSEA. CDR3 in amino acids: CSVEGSSSYNEQFF. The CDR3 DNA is TGCAGCGTTGAAGGGAGCAGCTCCTACAATGAGCAGTTCTTC.

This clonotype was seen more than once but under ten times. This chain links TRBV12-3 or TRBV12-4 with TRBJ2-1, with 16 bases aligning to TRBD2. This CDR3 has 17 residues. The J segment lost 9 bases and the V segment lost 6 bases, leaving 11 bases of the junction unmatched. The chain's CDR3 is CASRRAGGLAGGFEQFF. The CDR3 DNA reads TGTGCCAGCAGGCGAGCCGGGGGACTAGCGGGGGGGTTTGAGCAGTTCTTC.

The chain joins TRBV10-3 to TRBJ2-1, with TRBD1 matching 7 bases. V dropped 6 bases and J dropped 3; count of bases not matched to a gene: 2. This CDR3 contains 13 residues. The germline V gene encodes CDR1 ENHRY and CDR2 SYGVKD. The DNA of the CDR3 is TGTGCCATCAGCCGGGACAGCTACAATGAGCAGTTCTTC. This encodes CAISRDSYNEQFF.

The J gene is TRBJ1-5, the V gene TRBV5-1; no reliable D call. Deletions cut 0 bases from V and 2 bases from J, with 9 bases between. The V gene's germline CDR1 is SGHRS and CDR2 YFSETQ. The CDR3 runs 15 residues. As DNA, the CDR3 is TGCGCCAGCAGCTTGGGGGCAGAGGGCAATCAGCCCCAGCATTTT. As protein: CASSLGAEGNQPQHF.

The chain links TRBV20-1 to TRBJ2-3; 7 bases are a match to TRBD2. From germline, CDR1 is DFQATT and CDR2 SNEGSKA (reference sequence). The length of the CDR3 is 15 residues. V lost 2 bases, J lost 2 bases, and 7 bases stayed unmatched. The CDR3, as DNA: TGCAGTGCTAGACCCGGGGAGGGGCACACAGATACGCAGTATTTT. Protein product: CSARPGEGHTDTQYF.

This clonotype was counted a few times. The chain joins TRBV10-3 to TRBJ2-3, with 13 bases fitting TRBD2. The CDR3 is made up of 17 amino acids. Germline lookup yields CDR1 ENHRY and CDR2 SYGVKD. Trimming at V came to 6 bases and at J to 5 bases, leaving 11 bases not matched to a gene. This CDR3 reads CAIRPGLAGPVGDTQYF. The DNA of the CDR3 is TGTGCCATCAGGCCGGGACTAGCGGGGCCCGTAGGAGATACGCAGTATTTT.

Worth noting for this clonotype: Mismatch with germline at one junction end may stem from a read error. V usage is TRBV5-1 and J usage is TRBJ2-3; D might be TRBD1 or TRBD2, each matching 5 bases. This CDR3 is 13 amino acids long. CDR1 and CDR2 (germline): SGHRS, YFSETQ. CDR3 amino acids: CASTLGDTDTQYF. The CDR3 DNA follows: TGCGCCAGCACCTTGGGGGACACAGATACGCAGTATTTT.

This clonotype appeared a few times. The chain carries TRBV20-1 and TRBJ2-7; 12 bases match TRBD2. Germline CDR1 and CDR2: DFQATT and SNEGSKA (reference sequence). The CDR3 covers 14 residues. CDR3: CSGLAGGPSYEQYF. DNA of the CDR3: TGCAGCGGGCTAGCGGGGGGGCCCTCCTACGAGCAGTACTTC.

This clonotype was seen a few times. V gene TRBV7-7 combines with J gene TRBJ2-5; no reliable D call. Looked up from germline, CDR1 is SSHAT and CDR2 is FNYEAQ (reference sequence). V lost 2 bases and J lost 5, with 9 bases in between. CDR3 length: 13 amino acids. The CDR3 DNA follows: TGTGCCAGCAGCTTAAGAGAGAGGGAGACCCAGTACTTC. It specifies CASSLRERETQYF.